Listed below are T cell receptor beta chains from one sample, sequenced in a study of T cell repertoires in cytomegalovirus infection. Via MiXCR, TCRdb re-called the reads, giving one row per CDR3 protein. Here the sample spans about 740,000 distinct CDR3 sequences, approximately 40% being singletons. The specimen sequenced was PBMCs. Source of these receptors: a human donor in good health (CMV status not recorded). Some clones in this sample may be carry-over from other donors' samples. Each CDR3 is given with its conserved first and last residue. A D gene is named only where the DNA matches it firmly. Size tells how often a clone was seen (once, few, many) or the class of an expanded clone, and some rows leave it out.

NA	TRBV6-6	NA	TRBJ2-3	CASRNRGGLTDTQYF	TGTGCCAGCAGGAACAGGGGAGGGCTGACAGATACGCAGTATTTT
NA	TRBV30	NA	TRBJ2-3	CAWSELVGSTDTQYF	TGTGCCTGGAGTGAGTTGGTCGGGAGCACAGATACGCAGTATTTT
NA	TRBV12-3/TRBV12-4	few	TRBJ1-2	CASSQPYDGYTF	TGTGCCAGCAGTCAACCTTACGATGGCTACACCTTC
NA	TRBV12-3/TRBV12-4	few	TRBJ2-7	CASSLRNEQYF	TGTGCCAGCAGTCTACGAAACGAGCAGTACTTC
NA	TRBV28	few	TRBJ1-1	CASSIRPTWGTEAFF	TGTGCCAGCAGTATCCGACCCACCTGGGGCACTGAAGCTTTCTTT
TRBD1	TRBV6-6	few	TRBJ1-5	CASSRQGARNQPQHF	TGTGCCAGCAGCAGACAGGGGGCGAGGAATCAGCCCCAGCATTTT
NA	TRBV7-2	few	TRBJ2-5	CASSHGRTIATQYF	TGTGCCAGCAGCCATGGCCGGACTATAGCGACCCAGTACTTC
NA	TRBV11-2	NA	TRBJ2-1	CASSRTLGQFNEQFF	TGTGCCAGCAGCCGTACACTCGGGCAATTCAATGAGCAGTTCTTC
TRBD1	TRBV28	NA	TRBJ1-2	CATDRRDRTNYGYTF	TGTGCCACCGACAGGAGGGACAGAACTAACTATGGCTACACCTTC
TRBD1	TRBV7-9	few	TRBJ2-7	CASSSAGRTGAYEQYF	TGTGCCAGCAGCTCAGCAGGAAGGACAGGGGCCTACGAGCAGTACTTC